The 13 T cell receptor beta chains below all came from one sample that was sequenced in a study of monozygotic twins with inflammatory bowel disease (dated by TCRdb to about 2019). The method behind the library was 5' RACE. TCRdb records Illumina HiSeq 2500 as the sequencer. TCRdb reprocessed the reads; each CDR3 protein sequence makes one entry, and DNA is unavailable. The sample's own table lists approximately 300,000 distinct CDR3 sequences. Together, the top ten hold over 5% of the sample. Sequenced input: blood. The receptors come from a human donor with ulcerative colitis or Crohn's disease, or a healthy co-twin of an affected twin (not recorded which).

V is TRBV6-1 and J is TRBJ2-3. Germline CDR1 reads MNHNS; CDR2 reads SASEGT. This CDR3 contains 16 residues. CDR3 region: CASSEILVGRTDTQYF.

The V gene is TRBV5-1, the J gene TRBJ1-2; TCRdb's D gene call, TRBD1, goes unchecked for lack of DNA. The CDR3 consists of 13 residues. Germline-derived CDR1 and CDR2 are SGHRS and YFSETQ. This CDR3 reads CASSNRGNYGYTF.

The chain uses TRBV28 and TRBJ2-3. Germline assignment: CDR1 MDHEN and CDR2 SYDVKM. This CDR3 comprises 16 residues. The CDR3 protein is CASISVGRSSKDTQYF.

V is TRBV28 and J is TRBJ2-7; the D gene TCRdb calls, TRBD1, cannot be checked with no DNA. Germline assignment: CDR1 MDHEN and CDR2 SYDVKM. The CDR3 totals 14 residues. The CDR3: CASTKTVGVYEQYF.

This chain connects TRBV7-2 to TRBJ1-1. This CDR3 spans 14 amino acids. Germline V CDR1 and CDR2: SGHTA, FQGNSA. CDR3 region: CASSFPQGGSEAFF.

The V gene is TRBV24-1, the J gene TRBJ2-3; as DNA is missing, the TRBD1 call by TCRdb cannot be tested. The CDR3 length is 14 residues. Looked up from germline, CDR1 is KGHDR and CDR2 is SFDVKD. Here the CDR3 reads CATGSQGAPNTQYF.

The V and J genes are TRBV18 and TRBJ1-4. The CDR3 totals 14 residues. Germline V gene lookup returns CDR1 KGHSH and CDR2 LQKENI. The CDR3 loop is CASSPSLGREKLFF.

The chain links TRBV4-2 to TRBJ1-3. This CDR3 comprises 14 residues. Germline lookup yields CDR1 LGHNA and CDR2 YNFKEQ. CDR3 loop: CASSQEEGGNTIYF.

V is TRBV7-9 and J is TRBJ1-3. This CDR3 has 13 residues. Germline values: CDR1 SEHNR, CDR2 FQNEAQ (reference sequence). The CDR3 here is CASRTEGRSTFGF.

CDR3 amino acids: CASSEEGTGYEQYF. The V and J genes are TRBV27 and TRBJ2-7; TCRdb picks TRBD1, but there is no DNA to check that call. Germline V gene lookup returns CDR1 MNHEY and CDR2 SMNVEV (reference sequence). The CDR3 spans 14 residues.

The chain joins TRBV14 to TRBJ1-1. This CDR3 is built from 14 residues. Germline V CDR1 and CDR2: SGHDN, FVKESK. The CDR3 spells CASSPWRSNTEAFF.

The J gene is TRBJ1-4, the V gene TRBV12-3 or TRBV12-4. The CDR3 contains 13 residues. CDR3: CASRGDLGEKLFF.

The chain combines TRBV5-1 with TRBJ2-6. The CDR3 runs to 16 residues. Germline V CDR1 and CDR2: SGHRS, YFSETQ. The CDR3 protein is CASSLAVGSGANVLTF.